This TCR beta chain appears in the sequencing data of a study of T cell repertoires in cytomegalovirus infection (dated by TCRdb to 2018 to 2020). Concerning the study at large: Donor HLA type was relevant to the analysis, because carriage of CMV infection together with the matching HLA type was indicated by public TCR beta signatures. Results and caveats for the whole study, not just this receptor: The ex vivo response was dominated by HLA-C-restricted CMV-specific TCR beta clonotypes, and the single most frequent clonotype in two of eight donors was supplied by these HLA-C-restricted clonotypes. Carriers of CMV infection plus the relevant HLA type were discriminated by the cumulative frequency of public TCR beta family members in the study cohort and in an independent roughly 380-donor cohort.

The instrument was an Illumina HiSeq 1500. In TCRdb, the public reads were trimmed at Q25 with fastp and aligned with MiXCR, with productive beta chains retained. A single entry per CDR3 protein holds the most common genes and DNA from its merged rows. Here the sample has approximately 500,000 distinct CDR3 sequences; roughly 12% occur a single time. The top ten clones comprise roughly a tenth of the sample. For this chain, trimming is 1 base at the V end and 7 bases at the J end, and the number of junction bases without a gene match is 3. Including cysteine and phenylalanine, the CDR3 has 16 amino acids. This entry keeps only the CDR3 DNA: 48 bases, framed from base 1. The germline V gene provides CDR1 SGHTA and CDR2 FQGNSA. This clonotype appeared many times. Which antigen it targets is not known. Base-call qualities are not available, and no considerably larger clone is one nucleotide away.

The source is a human donor in good health (CMV status not recorded). Some clones in this sample may be carry-over from other donors' samples. The chain joins TRBV7-2 to TRBJ2-1, and 14 bases in between align with TRBD2. Material for sequencing was PBMCs. CDR3 protein: CASSLGGTSGGNEQFF. In nucleotide form, the sequence is TGTGCCAGCAGCTTAGGCGGGACTAGCGGGGGTAATGAGCAGTTCTTC.